The T cell receptor beta chain described here comes from a study of blood T cells in healthy people across ages. General study points: Age brought a roughly linear fall in TCR beta diversity measured per million T cells. Unsorted PBMCs ruled out conclusive naive versus antigen-experienced comparison.

For this clonotype: Antigen: not known.

Using a J-beta primer mix together with a sample-barcoded 5' primer, a second PCR was run for roughly 7 to 11 cycles. Each TCR beta cDNA got a 12-nucleotide random molecular identifier. Via MiXCR, TCRdb re-called the 5' RACE reads, giving one row per CDR3 protein. The table shows approximately 770,000 distinct CDR3 sequences, with 58% occurring only once. Each donor supplied around 10 milliliters of peripheral blood. CDR1 is ENHRY and CDR2 is SYGVKD in the germline V gene. This CDR3 region has 16 residues. V was pared by 0 bases and J by 5 bases, with 4 bases of the junction left unmatched. The rearrangement joins TRBV10-3 to TRBJ2-5, with 12 nucleotides matching TRBD1. Sequenced sample: blood. This TCR derives from a man aged 25-45 years in good health. The CDR3 loop is CAISESRDRGRETQYF. The CDR3 bases are TGTGCCATCAGTGAGTCCCGGGACAGGGGGCGGGAGACCCAGTACTTC.